What follows describes a single T cell receptor beta chain. The antigen is undetermined. Primers included in the PCR were 60 Vbeta and 13 Jbeta primers. The authors' processing: Among the unique TCR beta chains that a later analysis counted, about 84 million in all, roughly 9.9 million were shared. The protocol was immunoSEQ multiplex PCR, while the TCRdb copy is restricted to in-frame clones and leaves out a portion. V, J and clone size were drawn from that table, and D and trimming were deduced from the DNA. The sample records about 200,000 clones, 79% being singletons. These data come from a study of cytomegalovirus exposure and HLA in healthy donors. Points from the study as a whole: V- and J-gene trimming in TCR beta was tied to a missense DCLRE1C variant by an analysis performed later. A list of 164 TCR beta chains associated with cytomegalovirus was given. Most TCR sequences were seen very rarely across donors, but some public TCRs occurred in many.

The V segment lost 6 bases and the J segment 6 bases; nucleotides outside the gene matches: 5. The CDR3 consists of 13 residues. Germline CDR1 SNHLY, CDR2 FYNNEI. The chain recombines TRBV2 with TRBJ1-5; 7 positions match TRBD1. The origin of this receptor is a girl aged 10-17 years in good health and CMV-seropositive. Input material: PBMCs. The CDR3 region has the DNA TGTGCCAGCAGACAAGGGGGCTCTCAGCCCCAGCATTTT. This sequence encodes CASRQGGSQPQHF.